This T cell receptor (beta chain) came from a study of T cells in Graves' hyperthyroidism and ophthalmopathy (dated by TCRdb to about 2019). Regarding the research as a whole: Peripheral blood samples were taken at the time of initial diagnosis, prior to any treatment. TCR V-J signatures able to tell the groups apart were searched for in a discovery cohort of 100 patients, of whom roughly 42 had Graves' ophthalmopathy and about 60 had stable Graves' hyperthyroidism. Prospective prediction of ophthalmopathy was tested in an independent validation cohort consisting of some 20 hyperthyroidism patients and more than 15 patients who later progressed to ophthalmopathy. The 100 discovery patients were randomly split 7:3 into training and test sets. Thyroid tissue and blood T-cell repertoires from about six Graves' hyperthyroidism patients were also compared in the study. After blood sampling, hyperthyroidism patients were treated with methimazole at a starting dose of 30 mg daily, and ophthalmopathy patients were treated with high-dose intravenous methylprednisolone. The paper reports TCR Vbeta CDR3 sequencing of approximately 140 peripheral blood samples: around 45 ophthalmopathy, approximately 74 hyperthyroidism and around 17 progressor patients. Study-wide findings and limitations: In cross-validation, a model built on a 13 V-J signature told ophthalmopathy apart from stable hyperthyroidism with under 90% sensitivity and roughly 81% specificity, and in testing the same model reached 80%/75%. Most expanded thyroid clonotypes (frequency above 0.001) were also detected in blood, suggesting blood repertoires may reflect thyroid immune responses. Sample size was not statistically predetermined, and investigators were not blinded to group allocation. In validation, progression to ophthalmopathy was predicted by the model with around 71% sensitivity and just over 72% specificity, a median of approximately 6.5 months before onset.

Many counts were recorded for this clonotype. What this receptor recognizes is not known. Per-base quality was not reported, and no clone a single base away is much larger than it. The TCR beta CDR3 regions were amplified from the RNA transcripts. For the first round of RT-PCR on the TCR CDR3, the HTBI primer set was used together with the Qiagen OneStep RT-PCR kit. Libraries were constructed in a second round of multiplex PCR, after which size selection and purification were carried out. Paired-end sequencing of the libraries was performed with 100 bp reads on an Illumina HiSeq2000. The authors' analysis ran thus. SOAPnuke was used to process the raw data, throwing out any read that contained adapters or uncalled bases, had a mean Phred below 15, or lacked an exact constant-primer or identifier match. High-quality paired reads were merged with COPE v1.2.5, and unique nucleotide sequences were defined as clonotypes. Clonotypes were aligned to IMGT TRBV, TRBD and TRBJ reference segments using MiTCR v1.1. Only V-J combinations with frequency above 0.0001, covering about 99% of repertoires, were analysed. A TCS score was defined as the ratio between F50 (clonal expansion) and ExV (chaos), using BLOSUM62-based TCRdist between CDR3 peptides within each V-J. Welch's t-statistics and random forest reduced around 520 V-J features to 13, which were used in a naive Bayes classifier (R e1071). The public reads were reprocessed in TCRdb via fastp at Q25 and MiXCR, keeping in-frame beta chains. Each CDR3 protein appears once, grouped with its most common genes and DNA. It is TCRdb's table, rather than the study itself, that gives the V and J calls and clone size. Recorded for this sample are more than 550,000 distinct CDR3 sequences; 18% of them occurred a single time. The ten largest clones capture 16% of the sample.

The hyperthyroidism patients were between 18 and 65 years old and newly diagnosed, with a disease duration of less than 2 months. Patients with uncontrolled infections, other autoimmune diseases, pregnancy or lactation were excluded. Diagnoses relied on clinical symptoms, serum thyroxine and TRAb, thyroid ultrasound and orbital computed tomography. For progressor patients, blood was drawn at the first diagnosis of hyperthyroidism, before any ophthalmopathy symptoms had appeared. PBMCs were separated from over 9 ml of fresh peripheral blood using Ficoll-Paque density gradient centrifugation. Progressor patients were initially diagnosed with Graves' hyperthyroidism and developed ophthalmopathy during follow-up. Total RNA was extracted using Trizol reagent, and RNA quality was assessed on an Agilent 2100 Bioanalyzer. V was cut back by 0 bases and J by 3 bases, leaving a gap of 8 bases between them. CDR1 and CDR2, per the germline V gene, are ENHRY and SYGVKD. Taken from cysteine to phenylalanine, the CDR3 has 14 residues. The entry retains the CDR3 DNA only, 42 bases that are in frame from base 1.

The chain uses TRBV10-3 and TRBJ1-2, and TRBD1 may be the D gene, going by 5 matching bases. The TCR originated in a woman between 50 and 59 years old with Graves' hyperthyroidism that later progressed to Graves' ophthalmopathy. Sequences were obtained from blood. The bases are TGTGCCATCAGTGAGTCGGGGACGGACTATGGCTACACCTTC. Translated, this gives CAISESGTDYGYTF.